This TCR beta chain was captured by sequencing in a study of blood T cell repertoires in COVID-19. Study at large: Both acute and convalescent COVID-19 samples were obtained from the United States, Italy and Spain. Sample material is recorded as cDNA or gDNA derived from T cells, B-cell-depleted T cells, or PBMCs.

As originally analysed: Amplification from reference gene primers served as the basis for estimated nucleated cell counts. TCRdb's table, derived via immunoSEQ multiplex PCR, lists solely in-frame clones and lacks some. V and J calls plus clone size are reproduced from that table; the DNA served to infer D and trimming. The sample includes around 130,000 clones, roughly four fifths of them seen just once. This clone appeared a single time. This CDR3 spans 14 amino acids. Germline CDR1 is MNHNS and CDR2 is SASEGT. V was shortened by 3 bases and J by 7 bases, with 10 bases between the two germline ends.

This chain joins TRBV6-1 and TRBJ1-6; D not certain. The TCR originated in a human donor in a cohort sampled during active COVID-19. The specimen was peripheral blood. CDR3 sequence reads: CASSEGGGNSPLHF. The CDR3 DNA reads TGTGCCAGCAGTGAGGGCGGAGGAAATTCACCCCTCCACTTT.